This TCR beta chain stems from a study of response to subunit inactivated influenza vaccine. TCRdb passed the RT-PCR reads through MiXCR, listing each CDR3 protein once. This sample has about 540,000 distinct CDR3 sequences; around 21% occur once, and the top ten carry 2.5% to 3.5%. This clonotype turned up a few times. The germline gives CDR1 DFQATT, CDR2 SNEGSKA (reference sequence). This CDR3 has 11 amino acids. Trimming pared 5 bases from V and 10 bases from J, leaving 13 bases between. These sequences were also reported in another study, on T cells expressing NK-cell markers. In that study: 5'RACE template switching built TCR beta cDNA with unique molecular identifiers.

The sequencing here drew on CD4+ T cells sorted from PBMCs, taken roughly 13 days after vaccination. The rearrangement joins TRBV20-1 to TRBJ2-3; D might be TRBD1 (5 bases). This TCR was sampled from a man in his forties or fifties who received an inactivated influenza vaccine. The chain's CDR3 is CSAPQKGAQYF. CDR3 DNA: TGCAGTGCTCCCCAAAAAGGGGCGCAGTATTTT.